A single sample gave rise to the 26 T cell receptor beta chains below, sequenced in a study of blood T cell repertoires in COVID-19 (dated by TCRdb to 2019 to 2021). Library preparation used the immunoSEQ multiplex PCR assay. TCRdb mirrors the immuneACCESS table, restricted to in-frame sequences. Some clones are absent from its copies; in checked studies, under half trace to an unresolved V gene, and the reason for the others is unknown. The sample contains about 80,000 clones, 60% to 85% of them found a single time. Roughly 15% of the sample is held by the ten biggest clonotypes. The sample taken for sequencing was peripheral blood. These receptors all stem from a human donor in a cohort sampled during active COVID-19.

This sequence joins TRBV14 and TRBJ1-3; a weak D match, TRBD1 (5 bases). The germline V gene encodes CDR1 SGHDN and CDR2 FVKESK. There are 14 residues in the CDR3. V lost 4 bases and J lost 3, with 10 bases in between. CDR3 sequence: CASSPTGFGNTIYF. The CDR3 DNA follows: TGTGCCAGCAGCCCTACAGGTTTTGGAAACACCATATATTTT.

The chain employs TRBV6-6 and TRBJ1-5; D remains ambiguous. The germline CDR1 and CDR2 sequences are MNHNY and SVGAGI (reference sequence). The CDR3 runs 15 residues. The V gene lost 2 bases and the J gene lost 4 bases, with 12 bases spanning the gap. CDR3: CASSYVWAQNQPQHF. In DNA, the CDR3 is TGTGCCAGCAGTTACGTTTGGGCCCAAAATCAGCCCCAGCATTTT.

The sample holds one count of this clone. This rearrangement joins TRBV4-1 to TRBJ2-3; perhaps TRBD2 as D (5 bases). V was shortened by 4 bases and J by 2 bases, with 7 bases between the two germline ends. The germline CDR1 and CDR2 sequences are MGHRA and YSYEKL. The CDR3 runs 13 residues. CDR3 loop: CASSPAVTDTQYF. The CDR3 nucleotides are TGCGCCAGCAGCCCAGCGGTCACAGATACGCAGTATTTT.

The J gene is TRBJ2-7, the V gene TRBV19; tentative D call: TRBD1 (7 bases). This CDR3 spans 18 amino acids. V was pared by 1 base and J by 2 bases, with 21 bases between. Germline CDR1 LNHDA, CDR2 SQIVND (reference sequence). The CDR3 sequence: CASSIGTRRGQPPYEQYF. DNA of the CDR3: TGTGCCAGTAGTATAGGTACGAGGAGGGGACAGCCTCCCTACGAGCAGTACTTC.

This sequence joins TRBV20-1 and TRBJ2-5; D gene uncertain. CDR1 DFQATT and CDR2 SNEGSKA come from the germline V gene (reference sequence). This CDR3 is 11 amino acids long. Trimming left V 3 bases short and J 5 bases short, with 7 bases between. The CDR3 spells CSASWSETQYF. The CDR3 nucleotides read TGCAGTGCTAGTTGGAGCGAGACCCAGTACTTC.

The sample holds a few counts of this clone. This sequence joins TRBV4-2 and TRBJ2-1; possibly TRBD2 for D (6 bases). Looked up from germline, CDR1 is LGHNA and CDR2 is YNFKEQ. V gave up 0 bases and J gave up 10 bases, with 13 bases separating them. This CDR3 comprises 14 residues. CDR3 DNA sequence: TGTGCCAGCAGCCAAGAAGGGCCTAGCGAGGAGCAGTTCTTC. It specifies CASSQEGPSEEQFF.

A few counts support this clone. J is TRBJ1-1 and V is TRBV9; maybe TRBD1 (6 bases). Germline V CDR1 and CDR2: SGDLS, YYNGEE. The CDR3 is 14 residues long. Trimming took off 2 bases at V and 4 bases at J, with 12 bases between the two ends. CDR3 amino acids: CASSVEGQITEAFF. In nucleotides, the CDR3 is TGTGCCAGCAGCGTGGAAGGACAGATCACTGAAGCTTTCTTT.

The rearrangement uses TRBV15 and TRBJ2-2; D unresolved. The germline CDR1 and CDR2 sequences are LNHNV and YYDKDF (reference sequence). V lost 4 bases, J lost 5 bases, and 5 bases lay in between. This CDR3 has 12 amino acids. Here the CDR3 DNA reads TGTGCCACCAGCACTAGGACCGGGGAGCTGTTTTTT. Its protein is CATSTRTGELFF.

This clone was seen a few times. The rearrangement links TRBV28 to TRBJ2-3, with 8 bases fitting TRBD1. Germline V gene lookup returns CDR1 MDHEN and CDR2 SYDVKM. This CDR3 contains 15 residues. V trimming: 10 bases; J trimming: 4 bases; junction bases outside the gene matches: 13. Written as DNA, the CDR3 is TGTGCCACTCAGTTTGGGCAGGGGGCGTCAGATACGCAGTATTTT. Its translation is CATQFGQGASDTQYF.

The chain employs TRBV9 and TRBJ2-3; D uncertain. The CDR3 length is 14 residues. V was trimmed by 4 bases and J by 1 base, leaving 10 bases between them. The germline V gene has CDR1 SGDLS and CDR2 YYNGEE. The CDR3 spells CASSTPHRTDTQYF. As DNA, the CDR3 is TGTGCCAGCAGCACACCTCACCGCACAGATACGCAGTATTTT.

This clone was seen only a few times. In DNA, the CDR3 is TGTGCCAGCAGCAATCGATACGGGACTAGCGGGAGGGAGTCCGGGGATACGCAGTATTTT. Translating it yields CASSNRYGTSGRESGDTQYF. The chain recombines TRBV7-9 with TRBJ2-3, with TRBD2 identical over 16 bases. This CDR3 comprises 20 residues. The junction had 17 bases not matched to a gene; V was cut back by 5 bases and J by 6 bases. From germline, CDR1 is SEHNR and CDR2 FQNEAQ (reference sequence).

CDR3 sequence (DNA): TGTGCCAGCAGTGAGGAGGGAGGGACAGGGTACTCCTACGAGCAGTACTTC. This translates into CASSEEGGTGYSYEQYF. The chain combines TRBV27 with TRBJ2-7; 9 nucleotides align to TRBD1. The length of the CDR3 is 17 residues. The J segment lost 0 bases and the V segment lost 5 bases, leaving 11 bases of the junction unmatched. Per the germline V gene, CDR1 is MNHEY and CDR2 is SMNVEV (reference sequence).

J is TRBJ1-1 and V is TRBV19; D is uncertain. The V end lost 6 bases, the J end lost 4 bases, and 15 bases lay between the germline ends. Germline loops: CDR1 LNHDA, CDR2 SQIVND (reference sequence). The CDR3 spans 14 residues. CDR3 DNA sequence: TGTGCCAGTAGGGAGCTCGTTATGGGCACTGAAGCTTTCTTT. It is translated as CASRELVMGTEAFF.

V usage is TRBV7-9 and J usage is TRBJ2-7; 12 nucleotides line up with TRBD2. Germline lookup yields CDR1 SEHNR and CDR2 FQNEAQ (reference sequence). This CDR3 has 15 residues. With V trimmed by 5 bases and J by 3 bases, 5 bases remained unmatched. The DNA for the CDR3 is TGTGCCAGCAGCCCGAGGACTAGCGGGATCTACGAGCAGTACGTC. Amino acids: CASSPRTSGIYEQYV.

This chain links TRBV5-1 with TRBJ1-1; no clear D gene. CDR1 is SGHRS and CDR2 is YFSETQ in the germline V gene. Trimming took off 1 base at V and 4 bases at J, with 11 bases between the two ends. CDR3 size: 14 residues. CDR3 sequence reads: CASSLSYPGTEAFF. The DNA of the CDR3 is TGCGCCAGCAGCTTGTCGTACCCGGGCACTGAAGCTTTCTTT.

This sequence joins TRBV28 and TRBJ1-1; possibly TRBD1 for D (6 bases). Germline-derived CDR1 and CDR2 are MDHEN and SYDVKM. V gave up 6 bases and J gave up 7 bases, with 15 bases separating them. The CDR3 sequence is 13 residues long. The CDR3 DNA reads TGTGCCAGCAGCCCCAGGGGCAGAATTGAAGCTTTCTTT. Translating gives CASSPRGRIEAFF.

The rearrangement uses TRBV5-6 and TRBJ2-7, with D maybe TRBD1 (5 bases). Germline V gene lookup returns CDR1 SGHDT and CDR2 YYEEEE. CDR3 size: 14 residues. The CDR3 nucleotides are TGTGCCAGCAGCTTTGACAGCTCCTCTACTCCTACGTTCGTC. Protein sequence: CASSFDSSSTPTFV.

The rearrangement joins TRBV7-5 to TRBJ2-7; the table's TRBD2 call for D was not verified on the DNA. TRBV7-5 is deemed a pseudogene. The CDR3 loop spans 16 amino acids. The CDR3 sequence is CARSPELAGGFYEQYV. The CDR3 coding sequence is TGTGCCAGAAGCCCAGAGCTTGCGGGAGGATTCTACGAGCAGTACGTC.

The genes are TRBV5-4 and TRBJ2-1; 12 nucleotides agree with TRBD2. Germline trimming cut 3 bases from V and 5 bases from J; bases unmatched to any gene: 0. The CDR3 contains 14 residues. Germline V gene data show CDR1 as SGHNT and CDR2 as YYREEE (reference sequence). CDR3 residues: CASSWTSGDNEQFF. The CDR3 nucleotides read TGTGCCAGCAGCTGGACTAGCGGGGACAATGAGCAGTTCTTC.

V gene TRBV9 combines with J gene TRBJ1-6; 8 bases are a match to TRBD1. This CDR3 has 15 residues. CDR1 and CDR2 from the germline V gene are SGDLS and YYNGEE. Losses at the gene ends were 3 bases for V and 4 bases for J; bases not matched to a gene: 3. CDR3 loop: CASSAGGAYNSPLHF. The DNA of the CDR3 is TGTGCCAGCAGCGCAGGGGGCGCTTATAATTCACCCCTCCACTTT.

The rearrangement joins TRBV28 to TRBJ1-1; no reliable D call. Germline V gene lookup returns CDR1 MDHEN and CDR2 SYDVKM. The V gene lost 2 bases and the J gene lost 3 bases, with 4 bases spanning the gap. This CDR3 comprises 12 residues. The CDR3 spells CASSLPDTEAFF. The CDR3 DNA reads TGTGCCAGCAGTTTACCGGACACTGAAGCTTTCTTT.

This clone was observed once. The chain couples TRBV19 to TRBJ1-2, with D unresolved. Germline V lookup: CDR1 LNHDA, CDR2 SQIVND (reference sequence). CDR3 length: 13 amino acids. The V end lost 7 bases, the J end lost 7 bases, and 16 bases lay between the germline ends. The CDR3 coding sequence is TGTGCCAGTACTGAGGGTTGGTTTATTGGCTACACCTTC. Translation gives CASTEGWFIGYTF.

The chain employs TRBV6-2 or TRBV6-3 and TRBJ2-2; no clear D. The V end was cut by 5 bases, the J end by 1 base, with 5 bases between. The germline V gene encodes CDR1 MNHEY and CDR2 SVGEGT. This CDR3 region has 13 residues. CDR3 DNA: TGTGCCAGCAGTCCCGGGAACACCGGGGAGCTGTTTTTT. Protein product: CASSPGNTGELFF.

This sequence joins TRBV28 and TRBJ1-1, with a tentative D call TRBD1 (5 bases). CDR3 length: 13 amino acids. V lost 4 bases and J lost 10, with 16 bases in between. Per germline, CDR1 MDHEN and CDR2 SYDVKM. The CDR3 is CASSWAIGQRAFF. CDR3 nucleotides: TGTGCCAGCAGTTGGGCGATCGGACAAAGAGCTTTCTTT.

This clone was seen a handful of times. The V call is TRBV5-1, the J call TRBJ2-1; 10 bases fit TRBD2. CDR3 length equals 14 residues. Trimming cost V 4 bases and J 4 bases; bases outside gene matches: 2. Per the germline V gene, CDR1 is SGHRS and CDR2 is YFSETQ. CDR3 protein: CASSPSGGYNEQFF. The CDR3, as DNA: TGCGCCAGCAGCCCTAGCGGGGGTTACAATGAGCAGTTCTTC.

J is TRBJ2-1 and V is TRBV19; D unresolved. Germline V CDR1 and CDR2: LNHDA, SQIVND (reference sequence). This CDR3 is 10 amino acids long. Trimming left V 10 bases short and J 7 bases short, with 8 bases between. CDR3 region: CATKLNEQFF. CDR3 in DNA: TGTGCCACAAAGCTTAATGAGCAGTTCTTC.